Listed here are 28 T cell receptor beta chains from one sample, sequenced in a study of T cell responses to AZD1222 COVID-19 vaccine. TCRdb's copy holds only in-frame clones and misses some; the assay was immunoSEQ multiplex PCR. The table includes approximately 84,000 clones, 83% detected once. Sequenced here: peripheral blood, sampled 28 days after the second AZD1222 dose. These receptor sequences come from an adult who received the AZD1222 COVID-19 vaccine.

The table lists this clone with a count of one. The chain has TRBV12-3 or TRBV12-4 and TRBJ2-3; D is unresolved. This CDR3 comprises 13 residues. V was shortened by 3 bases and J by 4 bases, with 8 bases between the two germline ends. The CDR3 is CASSLWGPDTQYF. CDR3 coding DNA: TGTGCCAGCAGTTTGTGGGGTCCAGATACGCAGTATTTT.

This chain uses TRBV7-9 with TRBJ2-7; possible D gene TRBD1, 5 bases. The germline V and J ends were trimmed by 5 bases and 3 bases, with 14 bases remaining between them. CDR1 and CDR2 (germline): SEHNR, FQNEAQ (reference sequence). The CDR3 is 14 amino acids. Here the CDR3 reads CASSRAQGDYEQYF. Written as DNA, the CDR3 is TGTGCCAGCAGCCGAGCCCAGGGCGACTACGAGCAGTACTTC.

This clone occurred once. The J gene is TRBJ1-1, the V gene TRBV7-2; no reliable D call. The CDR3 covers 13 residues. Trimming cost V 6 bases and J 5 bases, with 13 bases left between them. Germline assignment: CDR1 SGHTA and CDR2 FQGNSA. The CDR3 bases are TGTGCCAGCAGGTCTACCCTGGGGACTGAAGCTTTCTTT. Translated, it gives CASRSTLGTEAFF. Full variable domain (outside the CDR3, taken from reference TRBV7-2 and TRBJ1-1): GAGVSQSPSNKVTEKGKDVELRCDPISGHTALYWYRQSLGQGLEFLIYFQGNSAPDKSGLPSDRFSAERTGGSVSTLTIQRTQQEDSAVYLCASRSTLGTEAFFGQGTRLTVV.

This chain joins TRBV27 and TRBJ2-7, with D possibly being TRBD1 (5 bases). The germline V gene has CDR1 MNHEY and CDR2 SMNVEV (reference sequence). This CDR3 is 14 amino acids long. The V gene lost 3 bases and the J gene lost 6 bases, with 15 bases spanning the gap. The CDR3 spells CASSFSARAGEQYF. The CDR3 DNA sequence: TGTGCCAGCAGTTTTTCGGCCAGGGCTGGCGAGCAGTACTTC.

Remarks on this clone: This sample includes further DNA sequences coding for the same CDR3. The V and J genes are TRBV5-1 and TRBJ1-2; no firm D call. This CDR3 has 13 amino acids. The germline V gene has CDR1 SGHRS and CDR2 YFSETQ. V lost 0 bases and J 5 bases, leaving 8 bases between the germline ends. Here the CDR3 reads CASSLDGDYGYTF. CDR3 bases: TGCGCCAGCAGCTTGGACGGGGATTATGGCTACACCTTC. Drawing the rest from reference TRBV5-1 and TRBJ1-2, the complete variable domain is KAGVTQTPRYLIKTRGQQVTLSCSPISGHRSVSWYQQTPGQGLQFLFEYFSETQRNKGNFPGRFSGRQFSNSRSEMNVSTLELGDSALYLCASSLDGDYGYTFGSGTRLTVV.

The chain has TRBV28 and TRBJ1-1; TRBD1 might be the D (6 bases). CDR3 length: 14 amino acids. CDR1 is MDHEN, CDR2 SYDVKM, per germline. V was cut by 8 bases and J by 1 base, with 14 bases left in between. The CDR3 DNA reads TGTGCCAGCCCTAGGGAGGGGGGGAACACTGAAGCTTTCTTT. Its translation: CASPREGGNTEAFF. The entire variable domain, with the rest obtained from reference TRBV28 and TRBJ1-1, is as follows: DVKVTQSSRYLVKRTGEKVFLECVQDMDHENMFWYRQDPGLGLRLIYFSYDVKMKEKGDIPEGYSVSREKKERFSLILESASTNQTSMYLCASPREGGNTEAFFGQGTRLTVV.

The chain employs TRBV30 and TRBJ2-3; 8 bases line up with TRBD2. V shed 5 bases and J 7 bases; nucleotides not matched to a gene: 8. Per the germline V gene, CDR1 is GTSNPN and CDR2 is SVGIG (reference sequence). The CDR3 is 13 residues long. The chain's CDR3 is CAWGGLGQNTQYF. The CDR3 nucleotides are TGTGCCTGGGGGGGACTAGGTCAGAATACGCAGTATTTT.

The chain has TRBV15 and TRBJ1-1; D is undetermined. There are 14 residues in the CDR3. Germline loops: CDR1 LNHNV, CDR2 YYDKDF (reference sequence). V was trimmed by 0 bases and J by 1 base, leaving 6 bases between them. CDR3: CATSRDFENTEAFF. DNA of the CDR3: TGTGCCACCAGCAGAGATTTTGAGAACACTGAAGCTTTCTTT.

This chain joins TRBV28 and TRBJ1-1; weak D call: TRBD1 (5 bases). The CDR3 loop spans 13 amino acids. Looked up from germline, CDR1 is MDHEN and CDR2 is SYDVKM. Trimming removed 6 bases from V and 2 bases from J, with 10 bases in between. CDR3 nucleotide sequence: TGTGCCAGCAGCGGGACGGATAACACTGAAGCTTTCTTT. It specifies CASSGTDNTEAFF.

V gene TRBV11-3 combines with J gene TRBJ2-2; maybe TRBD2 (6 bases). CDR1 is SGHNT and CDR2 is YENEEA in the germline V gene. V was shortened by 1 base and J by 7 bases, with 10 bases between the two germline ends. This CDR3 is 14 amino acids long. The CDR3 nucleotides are TGTGCCAGCAGCTTAGCGGGAGATCACGGGGAGCTGTTTTTT. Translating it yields CASSLAGDHGELFF.

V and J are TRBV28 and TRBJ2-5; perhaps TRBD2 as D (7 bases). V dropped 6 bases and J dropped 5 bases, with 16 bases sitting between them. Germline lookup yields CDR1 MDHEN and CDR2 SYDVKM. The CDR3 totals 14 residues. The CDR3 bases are TGTGCCAGCAGCCAAAGGGGGGGGTGGGAGACCCAGTACTTC. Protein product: CASSQRGGWETQYF.

The CDR3 reads CASSPIETQYF. In DNA, the CDR3 is TGTGCCAGCAGCCCAATAGAGACCCAGTACTTC. V usage is TRBV2 and J usage is TRBJ2-5; D unclear. The V and J ends lost 6 bases and 4 bases respectively, with 6 bases between them. Germline V gene lookup returns CDR1 SNHLY and CDR2 FYNNEI. The CDR3 has 11 residues. Full variable domain (remainder filled in from reference TRBV2 and TRBJ2-5): EPEVTQTPSHQVTQMGQEVILRCVPISNHLYFYWYRQILGQKVEFLVSFYNNEISEKSEIFDDQFSVERPDGSNFTLKIRSTKLEDSAMYFCASSPIETQYFGPGTRLLVL.

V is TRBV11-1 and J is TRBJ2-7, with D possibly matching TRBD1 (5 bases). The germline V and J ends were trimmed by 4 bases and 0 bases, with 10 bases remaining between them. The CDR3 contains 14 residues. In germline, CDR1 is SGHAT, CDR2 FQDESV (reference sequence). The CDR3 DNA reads TGTGCCAGCAGCTCCGACAGAATCTCCTACGAGCAGTACTTC. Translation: CASSSDRISYEQYF. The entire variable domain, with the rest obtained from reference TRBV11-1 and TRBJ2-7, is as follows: EAEVAQSPRYKITEKSQAVAFWCDPISGHATLYWYRQILGQGPELLVQFQDESVVDDSQLPKDRFSAERLKGVDSTLKIQPAELGDSAMYLCASSSDRISYEQYFGPGTRLTVT.

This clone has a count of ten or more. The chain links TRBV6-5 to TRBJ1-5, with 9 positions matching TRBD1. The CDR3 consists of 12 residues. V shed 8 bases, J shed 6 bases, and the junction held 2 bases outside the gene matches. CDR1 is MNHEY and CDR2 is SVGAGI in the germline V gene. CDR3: CASGQGSQPQHF. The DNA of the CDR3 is TGTGCCAGCGGACAGGGGAGTCAGCCCCAGCATTTT.

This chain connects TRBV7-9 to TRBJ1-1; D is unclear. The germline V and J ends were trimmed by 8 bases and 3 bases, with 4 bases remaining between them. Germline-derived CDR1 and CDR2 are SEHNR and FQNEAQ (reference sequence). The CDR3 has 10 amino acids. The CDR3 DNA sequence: TGTGCCAGCGGAGACACTGAAGCTTTCTTT. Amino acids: CASGDTEAFF.

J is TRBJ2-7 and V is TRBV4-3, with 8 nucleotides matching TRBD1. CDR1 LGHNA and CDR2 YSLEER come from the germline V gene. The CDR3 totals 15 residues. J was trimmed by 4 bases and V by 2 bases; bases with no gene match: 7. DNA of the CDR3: TGCGCCAGCAGCCAACCCGGGACAGGCTTATACGAGCAGTACTTC. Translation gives CASSQPGTGLYEQYF.

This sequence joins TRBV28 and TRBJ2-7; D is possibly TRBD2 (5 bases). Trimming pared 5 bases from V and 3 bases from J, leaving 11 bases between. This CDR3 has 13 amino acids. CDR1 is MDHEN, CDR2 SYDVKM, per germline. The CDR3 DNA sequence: TGTGCCAGCAGTCCCGGGATTAGCTACGAGCAGTACTTC. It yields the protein CASSPGISYEQYF.

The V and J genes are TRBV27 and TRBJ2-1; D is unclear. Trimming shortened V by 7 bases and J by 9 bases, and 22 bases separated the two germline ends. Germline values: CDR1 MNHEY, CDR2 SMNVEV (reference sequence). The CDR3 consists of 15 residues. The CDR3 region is CASTPTGLVAGEQFF. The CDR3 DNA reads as TGTGCCAGCACCCCCACTGGTCTAGTCGCCGGTGAGCAGTTCTTC.

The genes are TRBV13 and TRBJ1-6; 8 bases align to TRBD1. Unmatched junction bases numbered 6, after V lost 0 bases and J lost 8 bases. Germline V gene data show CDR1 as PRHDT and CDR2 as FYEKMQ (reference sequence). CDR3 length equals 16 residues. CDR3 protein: CASSLGQGARDSPLHF. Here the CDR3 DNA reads TGTGCCAGCAGCTTAGGCCAGGGGGCCCGGGATTCACCCCTCCACTTT.

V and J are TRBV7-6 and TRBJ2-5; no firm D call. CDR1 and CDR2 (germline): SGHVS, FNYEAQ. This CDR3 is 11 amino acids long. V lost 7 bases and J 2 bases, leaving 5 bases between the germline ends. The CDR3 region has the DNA TGTGCCAGCACGTTTCAAGAGACCCAGTACTTC. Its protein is CASTFQETQYF.

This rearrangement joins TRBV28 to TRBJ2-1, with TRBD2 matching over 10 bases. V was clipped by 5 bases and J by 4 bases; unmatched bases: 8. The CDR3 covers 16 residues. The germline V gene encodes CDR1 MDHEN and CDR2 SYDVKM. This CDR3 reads CASSPMTSGSYNEQFF. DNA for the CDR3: TGTGCCAGCAGTCCGATGACTAGCGGGTCGTACAATGAGCAGTTCTTC.

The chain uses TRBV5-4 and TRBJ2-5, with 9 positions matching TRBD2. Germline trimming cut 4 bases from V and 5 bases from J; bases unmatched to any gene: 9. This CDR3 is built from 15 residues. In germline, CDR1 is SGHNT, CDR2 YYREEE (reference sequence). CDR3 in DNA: TGTGCCAGCAGCCCCTATAGCGGGAGCCAGGAGACCCAGTACTTC. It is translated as CASSPYSGSQETQYF.

The DNA for the CDR3 is TGTGCCAGCAGCTTTAGCGGGAGTGGGTACGAGCAGTACTTC. This encodes CASSFSGSGYEQYF. This chain joins TRBV11-2 and TRBJ2-7, with 9 bases matching TRBD2. CDR1 is SGHAT, CDR2 FQNNGV, per germline. This CDR3 region has 14 residues. J gave up 4 bases and V 3 bases, and 4 bases lay outside the gene matches.

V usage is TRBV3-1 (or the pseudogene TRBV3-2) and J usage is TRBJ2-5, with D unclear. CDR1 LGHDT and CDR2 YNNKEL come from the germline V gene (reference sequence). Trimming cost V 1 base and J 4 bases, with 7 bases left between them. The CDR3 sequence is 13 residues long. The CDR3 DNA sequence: TGTGCCAGCAGCCAAGGGTTGCGAGAGACCCAGTACTTC. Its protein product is CASSQGLRETQYF.

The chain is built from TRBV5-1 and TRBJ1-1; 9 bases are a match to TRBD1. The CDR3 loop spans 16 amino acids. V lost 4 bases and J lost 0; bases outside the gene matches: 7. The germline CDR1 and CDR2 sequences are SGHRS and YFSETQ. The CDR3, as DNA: TGCGCCAGCAGCGCTGGACAGGGGATTATGAACACTGAAGCTTTCTTT. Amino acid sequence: CASSAGQGIMNTEAFF.

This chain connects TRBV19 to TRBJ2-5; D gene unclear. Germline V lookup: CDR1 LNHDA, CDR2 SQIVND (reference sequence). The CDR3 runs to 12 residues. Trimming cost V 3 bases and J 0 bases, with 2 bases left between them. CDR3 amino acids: CASSINQETQYF. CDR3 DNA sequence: TGTGCCAGTAGTATCAACCAAGAGACCCAGTACTTC. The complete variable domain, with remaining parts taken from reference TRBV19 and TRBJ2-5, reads DGGITQSPKYLFRKEGQNVTLSCEQNLNHDAMYWYRQDPGQGLRLIYYSQIVNDFQKGDIAEGYSVSREKKESFPLTVTSAQKNPTAFYLCASSINQETQYFGPGTRLLVL.

The DNA for the CDR3 is TGTGCCAGCAGCTTAGGGGGACTAGCGGATGCGGAGCAGTTCTTC. Translated: CASSLGGLADAEQFF. The V and J genes are TRBV11-2 and TRBJ2-1; 11 bases are shared with TRBD2. There are 15 residues in the CDR3. V lost 1 base and J lost 10; bases outside the gene matches: 6. Germline V CDR1 and CDR2: SGHAT, FQNNGV.

This CDR3 is CASREQGASANYGYTF. As DNA, the CDR3 is TGTGCCAGCAGGGAGCAGGGAGCGTCGGCTAACTATGGCTACACCTTC. The chain has TRBV2 and TRBJ1-2, with D possibly TRBD1 on 5 matching bases. The CDR3 length is 16 residues. CDR1 and CDR2 from the germline V gene are SNHLY and FYNNEI. V dropped 6 bases and J dropped 0 bases, with 17 bases sitting between them.